One and the same sample provided the 11 T cell receptor beta chains below, sequenced in a study of OX40 agonist ivuxolimab in advanced cancers. Assay used: immunoSEQ multiplex PCR; TCRdb lists only in-frame clones, some missing. This table has roughly 16,000 clones, more than 75% appearing once. The specimen was CD4+ or CD8+ T cells sorted from blood, collected in a trial of the OX40 agonist ivuxolimab. These receptors were obtained from an adult with an advanced solid tumor such as melanoma, head and neck, liver or kidney cancer.

The chain has TRBV7-9 and TRBJ2-7; D could derive from TRBD1 or TRBD2 (5 bases each). Looked up from germline, CDR1 is SEHNR and CDR2 is FQNEAQ (reference sequence). V lost 4 bases, J lost 1 base, and 8 bases lay in between. This CDR3 contains 13 residues. The CDR3 is CASSWGGSYEQYF. The CDR3 DNA is TGTGCCAGCAGCTGGGGCGGGTCCTACGAGCAGTACTTC.

This chain uses TRBV15 with TRBJ2-3; weak D call: TRBD2 (6 bases). Between the trimmed V and J ends, which lost 0 bases and 4 bases, there was a span of 11 bases. The CDR3 spans 15 residues. Germline CDR1 and CDR2: LNHNV and YYDKDF (reference sequence). CDR3 coding DNA: TGTGCCACCAGCAGAGAGGGGGGTGGGGCAGATACGCAGTATTTT. Translated: CATSREGGGADTQYF.

This clone rates as medium-sized. The chain recombines TRBV7-9 with TRBJ1-2; D is perhaps TRBD1 (6 bases). From germline, CDR1 is SEHNR and CDR2 FQNEAQ (reference sequence). The CDR3 is 14 amino acids. The V and J ends lost 6 bases and 4 bases respectively, with 15 bases between them. The CDR3 loop reads CASRDSTGFYGYTF. The CDR3 region has the DNA TGTGCCAGCAGGGACAGTACAGGGTTCTATGGCTACACCTTC.

V usage is TRBV7-9 and J usage is TRBJ2-3; TRBD1 is a possible D gene (6 bases). CDR1 SEHNR and CDR2 FQNEAQ come from the germline V gene (reference sequence). Between the trimmed V and J ends, which lost 7 bases and 5 bases, there was a span of 19 bases. The CDR3 is made up of 15 amino acids. This CDR3 reads CASTLGQGNEDTQYF. The CDR3 region has the DNA TGTGCCAGCACCCTAGGGCAGGGGAATGAAGATACGCAGTATTTT.

This clone was observed a handful of times. CDR3 sequence reads: CASSLDRHLGEAFF. The CDR3 nucleotides are TGCGCCAGCAGCTTGGACCGGCACCTTGGGGAAGCTTTCTTT. This chain joins TRBV5-1 and TRBJ1-1; D is unclear. CDR3 length: 14 amino acids. CDR1 is SGHRS, CDR2 YFSETQ, per germline. Trimming left V 0 bases short and J 8 bases short, with 14 bases between.

The chain couples TRBV29-1 to TRBJ2-7; D gene ambiguous. V lost 4 bases, J lost 2 bases, and 12 bases lay in between. This CDR3 comprises 13 residues. CDR1 and CDR2 (germline): SQVTM, ANQGSEA. The CDR3 bases are TGCAGCGTTGCCCCGGGCAAAACCTACGAGCAGTACTTC. Its protein product is CSVAPGKTYEQYF.

This sequence joins TRBV7-2 and TRBJ1-1; 7 bases fit TRBD1. This CDR3 has 15 residues. CDR1 and CDR2 from the germline V gene are SGHTA and FQGNSA. The junction had 8 bases not matched to a gene; V was cut back by 5 bases and J by 2 bases. CDR3 DNA: TGTGCCAGCAGCCTCACGACAGGGTTAAACACTGAAGCTTTCTTT. It encodes CASSLTTGLNTEAFF.

V usage is TRBV7-9 and J usage is TRBJ2-2, with D hard to call. Trimming pared 5 bases from V and 6 bases from J, leaving 7 bases between. This CDR3 region has 12 residues. The germline gives CDR1 SEHNR, CDR2 FQNEAQ (reference sequence). In nucleotides, the CDR3 is TGTGCCAGCAGCCCCCCCGCCGGGGAGCTGTTTTTT. Protein sequence: CASSPPAGELFF. The complete variable domain, with remaining parts taken from reference TRBV7-9 and TRBJ2-2, reads DTGVSQNPRHKITKRGQNVTFRCDPISEHNRLYWYRQTLGQGPEFLTYFQNEAQLEKSRLLSDRFSAERPKGSFSTLEIQRTEQGDSAMYLCASSPPAGELFFGEGSRLTVL.

The chain is built from TRBV28 and TRBJ2-7; D is undetermined. Germline V gene lookup returns CDR1 MDHEN and CDR2 SYDVKM. CDR3 length: 13 amino acids. Trimming stripped 2 bases from V and 2 bases from J, with 7 bases between. CDR3 sequence reads: CASSLQVTYEQYF. DNA of the CDR3: TGTGCCAGCAGTTTACAGGTTACCTACGAGCAGTACTTC.

The V gene is TRBV7-9, the J gene TRBJ2-4; a possible D gene is TRBD1 (6 bases). V lost 4 bases and J lost 13, with 11 bases in between. Germline-derived CDR1 and CDR2 are SEHNR and FQNEAQ (reference sequence). The CDR3 spans 11 residues. The CDR3 loop is CASSSGQLQYF. Written as DNA, the CDR3 is TGTGCCAGCAGCTCAGGACAGCTCCAGTACTTC.

The J gene is TRBJ2-1, the V gene TRBV27, with D possibly matching TRBD1 (5 bases). Germline V gene lookup returns CDR1 MNHEY and CDR2 SMNVEV (reference sequence). Trimming took 6 bases from V and 0 from J, leaving 12 bases between them. This CDR3 contains 15 residues. CDR3 sequence: CASRADTTSYNEQFF. The CDR3 nucleotides are TGTGCCAGCAGGGCGGACACGACCTCCTACAATGAGCAGTTCTTC.